This T cell receptor (beta chain) was sequenced for a study of T cells in Graves' hyperthyroidism and ophthalmopathy. PBMCs were sourced from less than 13 ml fresh peripheral blood. This clonotype was observed at least ten times. CDR1 and CDR2 from the germline V gene are SGHAT and FQNNGV. The CDR3 sequence is 12 residues long. Trimming removed 7 bases from V and 6 bases from J, with 9 bases in between. Using RNA transcripts as the source, TCR beta CDR3 regions were amplified. The HTBI set primed first-round TCR CDR3 RT-PCR. TCRdb itself ran the multiplex PCR reads through MiXCR, one entry per CDR3 protein. Here the sample spans hundreds of thousands of distinct CDR3 sequences, just under 20% being singletons.

V is TRBV11-2 and J is TRBJ2-2; D is undetermined. This TCR was sampled from a man in his forties with Graves' ophthalmopathy. The sequenced sample was blood. CDR3 sequence reads: CASIPLSGELFF. For the CDR3, the DNA is TGTGCCAGCATACCCCTGTCCGGGGAGCTGTTTTTT.